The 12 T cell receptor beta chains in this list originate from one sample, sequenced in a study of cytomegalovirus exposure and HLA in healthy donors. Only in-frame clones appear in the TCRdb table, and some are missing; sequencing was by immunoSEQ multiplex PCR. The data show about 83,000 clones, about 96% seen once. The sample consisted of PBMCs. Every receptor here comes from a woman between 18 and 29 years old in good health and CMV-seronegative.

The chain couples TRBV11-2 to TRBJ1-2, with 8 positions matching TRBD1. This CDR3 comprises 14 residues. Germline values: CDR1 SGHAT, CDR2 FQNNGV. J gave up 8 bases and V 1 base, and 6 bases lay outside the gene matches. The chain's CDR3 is CASSLVVTGVGYTF. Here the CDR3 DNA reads TGTGCCAGCAGCTTAGTGGTGACAGGGGTGGGCTACACCTTC.

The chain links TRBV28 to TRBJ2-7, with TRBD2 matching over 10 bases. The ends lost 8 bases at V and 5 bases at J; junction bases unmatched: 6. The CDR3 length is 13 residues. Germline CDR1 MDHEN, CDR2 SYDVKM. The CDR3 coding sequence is TGTGCCAGCCGTGGACTAGCGGAAAACGAGCAGTACTTC. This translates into CASRGLAENEQYF.

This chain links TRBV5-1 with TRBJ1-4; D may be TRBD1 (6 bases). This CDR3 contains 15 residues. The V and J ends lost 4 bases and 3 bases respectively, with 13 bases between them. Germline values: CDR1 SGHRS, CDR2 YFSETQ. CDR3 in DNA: TGCGCCAGCAGCCCCGACAGGATAGCTAATGAAAAACTGTTTTTT. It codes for CASSPDRIANEKLFF.

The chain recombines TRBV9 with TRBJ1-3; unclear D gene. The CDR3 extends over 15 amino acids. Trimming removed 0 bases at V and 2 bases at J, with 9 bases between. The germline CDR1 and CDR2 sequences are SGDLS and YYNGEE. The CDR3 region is CASSVGSEAGNTIYF. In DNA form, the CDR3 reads TGTGCCAGCAGCGTAGGGTCAGAGGCTGGAAACACCATATATTTT.

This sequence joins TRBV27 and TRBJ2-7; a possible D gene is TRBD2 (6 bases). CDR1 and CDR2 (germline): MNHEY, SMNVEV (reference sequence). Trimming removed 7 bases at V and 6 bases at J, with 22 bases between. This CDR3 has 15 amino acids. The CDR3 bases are TGTGCCAGCAACCCCCCTGGAGGGCTGATGGGCGAGCAGTACTTC. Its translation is CASNPPGGLMGEQYF.

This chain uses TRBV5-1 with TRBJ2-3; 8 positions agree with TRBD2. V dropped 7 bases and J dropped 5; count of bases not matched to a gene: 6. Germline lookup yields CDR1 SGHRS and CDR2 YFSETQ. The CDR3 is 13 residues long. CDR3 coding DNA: TGCGCCAGCGCCCGACTAGCGTTAGATACGCAGTATTTT. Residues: CASARLALDTQYF.

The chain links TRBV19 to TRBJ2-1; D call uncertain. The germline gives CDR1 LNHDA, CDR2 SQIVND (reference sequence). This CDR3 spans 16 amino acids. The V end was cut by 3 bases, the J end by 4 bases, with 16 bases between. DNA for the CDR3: TGTGCCAGTAGTATTGAGCAGAGGATTAGTTACAATGAGCAGTTCTTC. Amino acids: CASSIEQRISYNEQFF.

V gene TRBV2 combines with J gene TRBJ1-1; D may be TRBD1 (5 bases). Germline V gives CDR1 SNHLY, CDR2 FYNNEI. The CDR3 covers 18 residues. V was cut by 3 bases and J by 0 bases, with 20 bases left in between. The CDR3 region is CASSESGRTAGMNTEAFF. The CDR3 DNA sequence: TGTGCCAGCAGTGAGTCAGGGAGGACGGCCGGAATGAACACTGAAGCTTTCTTT.

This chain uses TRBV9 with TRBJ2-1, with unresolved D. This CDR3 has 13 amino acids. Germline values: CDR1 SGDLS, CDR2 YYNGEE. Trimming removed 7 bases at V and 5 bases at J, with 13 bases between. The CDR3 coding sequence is TGTGCCAGCCACGCGGTATCAGACAATGAGCAGTTCTTC. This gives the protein CASHAVSDNEQFF.

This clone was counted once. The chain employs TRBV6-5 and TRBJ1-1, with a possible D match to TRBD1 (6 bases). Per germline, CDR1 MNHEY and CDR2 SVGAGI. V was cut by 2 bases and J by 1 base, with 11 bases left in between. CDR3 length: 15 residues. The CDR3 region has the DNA TGTGCCAGCAGTTACGGCATGACAGGGAACACTGAAGCTTTCTTT. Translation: CASSYGMTGNTEAFF.

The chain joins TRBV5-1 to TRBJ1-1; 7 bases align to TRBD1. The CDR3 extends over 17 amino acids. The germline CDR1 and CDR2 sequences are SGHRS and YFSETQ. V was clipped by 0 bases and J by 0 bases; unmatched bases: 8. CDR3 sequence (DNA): TGCGCCAGCAGCTTGGTGGCGACAGGGCCTGTGAACACTGAAGCTTTCTTT. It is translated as CASSLVATGPVNTEAFF.

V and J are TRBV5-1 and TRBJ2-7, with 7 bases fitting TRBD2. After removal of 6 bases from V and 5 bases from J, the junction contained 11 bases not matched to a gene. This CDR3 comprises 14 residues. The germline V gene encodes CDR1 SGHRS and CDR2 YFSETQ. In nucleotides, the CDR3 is TGCGCCAGCACCAACGGGAGGTCGCGAGACGAGCAGTACTTC. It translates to CASTNGRSRDEQYF.